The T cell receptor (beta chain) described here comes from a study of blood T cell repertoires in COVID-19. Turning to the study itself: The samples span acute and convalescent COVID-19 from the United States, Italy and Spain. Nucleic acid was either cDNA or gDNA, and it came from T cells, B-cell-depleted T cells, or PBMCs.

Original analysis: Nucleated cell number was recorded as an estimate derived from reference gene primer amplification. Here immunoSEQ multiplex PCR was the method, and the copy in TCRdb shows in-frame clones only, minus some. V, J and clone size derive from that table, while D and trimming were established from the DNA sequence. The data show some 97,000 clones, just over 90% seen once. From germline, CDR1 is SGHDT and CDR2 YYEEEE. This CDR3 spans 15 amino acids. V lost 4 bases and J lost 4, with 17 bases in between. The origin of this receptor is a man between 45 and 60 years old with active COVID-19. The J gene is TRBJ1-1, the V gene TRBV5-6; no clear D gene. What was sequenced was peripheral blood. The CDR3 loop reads CASSALSWASTEAFF. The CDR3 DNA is TGTGCCAGCAGCGCGCTGAGTTGGGCGTCCACTGAAGCTTTCTTT.